These T cell receptor beta chains were read from a single sample in a study of blood T cell repertoires in COVID-19. The method was immunoSEQ multiplex PCR; TCRdb's version includes in-frame clones alone and lacks a portion of them. The sample has some 200,000 clones, 83% seen once. Sequences were obtained from PBMCs or T cells enriched from blood (not recorded which). The receptor set was obtained from a woman aged 45 to 65 who had been exposed to COVID-19. The conserved cysteine and the conserved F or W are not part of the CDR3 here.

TRBV27	TRBJ1-5	ASSPRRRGLNQPQH
TRBV12-3/TRBV12-4	TRBJ1-1	ASSKTGGTEAF
TRBV5-8	TRBJ2-3	ASSFLRASRDTQY
TRBV7-6	TRBJ2-5	ASSPPGLARQTQY
TRBV24-1	TRBJ2-1	ATSDSTGTFYNEQF
TRBV9	TRBJ2-2	ASSTSGAPNGELF
TRBV6-5	TRBJ1-1	ASSYGGQKAF
TRBV27	TRBJ2-7	ASSLGRGNYEQY
TRBV27	TRBJ1-1	ASSPRGRHTEAF
TRBV5-5	TRBJ1-1	ASSSKVRGADTEAF
TRBV5-1	TRBJ1-1	ASSSGGQVIEAF
TRBV5-1	TRBJ1-5	ASSLEGATYQPQH
TRBV7-2	TRBJ2-7	ASSPTGTRNEQY
TRBV5-1	TRBJ1-2	ASSTVGGAYGYT
TRBV3-1/TRBV3-2	TRBJ1-3	ASSQLEGSGNTIY
TRBV7-2	TRBJ2-5	ASSVRQGSPQETQY
TRBV28	TRBJ1-4	ASGHRGREKLF
TRBV28	TRBJ1-2	ASSLWDSLGYT
TRBV11-2	TRBJ2-2	ASSQTRLVGTGELF
TRBV6-5	TRBJ2-7	AARLEAAGGREQY
TRBV30	TRBJ1-3	AWSIDRSGTIY
TRBV14	TRBJ2-2	ASSHLGAGAHTGELF
TRBV5-1	TRBJ1-1	ASSPLQGLNTEAF
TRBV20-1	TRBJ2-1	SAGRAPEQF
TRBV20-1	TRBJ1-1	SASYRNTEAF
TRBV5-6	TRBJ1-5	ASSLRGQRLNQPQH
TRBV19	TRBJ1-4	ASSVTGGGNEKLF
TRBV10-3	TRBJ1-1	AISGDRGVTEAF
TRBV9	TRBJ2-7	ASSVDPSGGALDEQY
TRBV4-3	TRBJ2-1	ASSQEDSGPYNEQF
TRBV7-2	TRBJ2-3	ASSSPSLTSGGGGDTQY
TRBV5-1	TRBJ2-3	ASTTDRGTDTQY
TRBV6-5	TRBJ2-5	ASRESPQTQY
TRBV7-2	TRBJ1-4	ASSRSGGSEKLF
TRBV2	TRBJ1-1	ASSAGGASEAF
TRBV5-1	TRBJ1-2	ASSLTGADGYT
TRBV7-3	TRBJ1-1	ASSRGANTEAF
TRBV10-3	TRBJ2-6	AISESSGGAAGANVLT
TRBV27	TRBJ2-7	ASSDSGAEQY
TRBV19	TRBJ1-5	ASSMEQGAGQPQH
TRBV19	TRBJ1-5	ASSIGQGGNQPQH
TRBV6-5	TRBJ1-1	ASSHGRATEAF
TRBV5-1	TRBJ2-2	ASSRLAGNANTGELF
TRBV3-1/TRBV3-2	TRBJ2-3	ASSLRTASTDTQY
TRBV28	TRBJ1-5	ASSLPRQAFPVPQH
TRBV5-1	TRBJ1-2	ASRMEDRAYGYT
TRBV29-1	TRBJ1-5	SVADRGNQPQH
TRBV24-1	TRBJ2-7	ATSDPTGGSYEQY
TRBV15	TRBJ1-4	ATSETGGVWEKLF
TRBV9	TRBJ2-6	ASSPHAMWRSGANVLT
TRBV5-1	TRBJ1-1	ASSLGTVLTEAF
TRBV27	TRBJ2-5	ASGELAVTGTQY
TRBV19	TRBJ1-2	ASNPDRDGGYT
TRBV27	TRBJ1-2	ATGTGPGSGYT
TRBV5-1	TRBJ2-1	ASSAGTGLAGPYNEQF
TRBV5-6	TRBJ1-5	ASSLGQANNQPQH
TRBV7-9	TRBJ1-2	ASSLAGDNYGYT
TRBV18	TRBJ1-1	ASSPSGGHGIMNTEAF
TRBV5-5	TRBJ2-1	ASSFGTGFTNEQF
TRBV24-1	TRBJ2-3	ATSGRQEDTQY